Given below is one T cell receptor (beta chain) in context. Its antigen is undetermined. This entry comes from a study of OX40 agonist ivuxolimab in advanced cancers. Whole-study context: Prior therapy, whether anti-PD-1, anti-PD-L1 or anti-CTLA-4, was allowed, and roughly 41% had some. Findings and caveats of the study: Expanded clones tended on average to be more numerous among CD8+ T cells than CD4+.

Libraries were prepared by immunoSEQ multiplex PCR; TCRdb keeps only in-frame clonotypes and omits some of them. The sample yields some 76,000 clones, approximately 86% seen once. Autoimmune disease history or systemic immunosuppression disqualified patients. V was trimmed by 4 bases and J by 3 bases, leaving 16 bases between them. The CDR3 spans 15 residues. Germline V lookup: CDR1 SGHRS, CDR2 YFSETQ. The sample was CD4+ or CD8+ T cells sorted from blood, taken in a trial of the OX40 agonist ivuxolimab. The rearrangement uses TRBV5-1 and TRBJ1-2; a weak D match, TRBD1 (6 bases). The sequence was collected from an adult with an advanced solid tumor such as melanoma, head and neck, liver or kidney cancer. The CDR3 spells CASSLKDRSYYGYTF. CDR3 bases: TGCGCCAGCAGCCTTAAAGACAGGTCCTACTATGGCTACACCTTC.